These T cell receptor beta chains were read from a single sample in a study of OX40 agonist ivuxolimab in advanced cancers. Sequenced by immunoSEQ multiplex PCR; TCRdb stores in-frame clones only, minus some. The sample holds 55,000 to 80,000 clones, around 90% seen once. The material was CD4+ or CD8+ T cells sorted from blood, obtained in a trial of the OX40 agonist ivuxolimab. These receptors were taken from an adult with an advanced solid tumor such as melanoma, head and neck, liver or kidney cancer. CDR3s leave out the opening cysteine and the closing phenylalanine or tryptophan. Each record gives: CDR3 protein, V gene, clone size. Clone size is given for some rows only: seen once, a few or many times, or a class if the clone is expanded.

TSSQGLPKVGDEQY,TRBV1,-
ASRLEGTQY,TRBV2,-
ASSEVRAGSGNTIY,TRBV6-1,-
ASSGGLAAATGEQY,TRBV27,-
ASSPWTGNQPQH,TRBV5-6,-
ASSSDRVPQPQH,TRBV7-4,-
ASSLGLGVPDTQY,TRBV5-1,-
ASSHPWGRDRETQY,TRBV7-6,-
ASTELERGGYT,TRBV2,-
ASSVGLAEETQY,TRBV5-4,-
ASRYNSGTSGGAKNIQY,TRBV2,-
ASSLVLSGNTIY,TRBV18,-
ASRPGQYNEKLF,TRBV11-2,-
ASQSGWIEGGELF,TRBV11-3,-
ASSLQGSNYGYT,TRBV5-8,-
ASSDTSGTNNEQF,TRBV6-6,-
ASSSGGGRTYTYEQY,TRBV11-2,-
AWRGAGSNQPQH,TRBV30,-
AISRTGEGSYEQY,TRBV10-3,-
ASSLSGTSVNEQF,TRBV6-5,once
ASGARGSNINEQF,TRBV12-5,few
ASSSGLASTDTQY,TRBV7-3,-
ATSRDRDRVGSNEQF,TRBV15,-
ASTRDLEVTGELF,TRBV9,-
ASSELDRGDLAF,TRBV6-1,-
AWGDNTWEQY,TRBV30,once
ASSLSGTSGRTDTQY,TRBV27,-
ASYPVIRETQY,TRBV2,-
ASSLNLDTYGYT,TRBV19,-
ASSLEAGSKRGYT,TRBV7-2,-
ASSYLGGDEQY,TRBV28,-
ASSFSTGVFEQY,TRBV5-6,few
ASSPSGLAGTGELF,TRBV28,-
ATSRETSAYEQY,TRBV15,-
ASRTGGRDYGYT,TRBV2,few
ASSLGSGKKTQY,TRBV5-6,-
ASSLVATTIQETQY,TRBV5-1,-
ASSTSDRFGEKLF,TRBV19,-
ASSLDGTTYEQY,TRBV11-3,-
ATYWTGQSGYT,TRBV6-1,-
ASSLGGNTIY,TRBV5-1,few
ASSSQGANGGNTIY,TRBV28,-